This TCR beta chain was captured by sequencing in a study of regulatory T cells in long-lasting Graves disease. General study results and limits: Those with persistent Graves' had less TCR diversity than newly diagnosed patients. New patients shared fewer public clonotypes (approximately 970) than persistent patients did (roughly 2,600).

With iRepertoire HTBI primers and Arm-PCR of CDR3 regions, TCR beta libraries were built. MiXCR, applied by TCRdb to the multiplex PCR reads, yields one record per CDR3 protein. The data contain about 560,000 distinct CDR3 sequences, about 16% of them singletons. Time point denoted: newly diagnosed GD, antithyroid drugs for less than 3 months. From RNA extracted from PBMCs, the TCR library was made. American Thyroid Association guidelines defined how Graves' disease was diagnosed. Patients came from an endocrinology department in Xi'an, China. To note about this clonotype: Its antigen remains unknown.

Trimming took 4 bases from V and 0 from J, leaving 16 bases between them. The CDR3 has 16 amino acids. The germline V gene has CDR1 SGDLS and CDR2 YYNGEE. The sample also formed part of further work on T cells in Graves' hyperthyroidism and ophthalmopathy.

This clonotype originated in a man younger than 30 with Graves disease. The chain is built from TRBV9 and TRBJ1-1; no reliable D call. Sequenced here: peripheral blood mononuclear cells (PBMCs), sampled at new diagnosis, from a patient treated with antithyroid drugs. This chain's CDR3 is CASSRILGEMNTEAFF. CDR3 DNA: TGTGCCAGCAGCCGGATTTTGGGTGAAATGAACACTGAAGCTTTCTTT. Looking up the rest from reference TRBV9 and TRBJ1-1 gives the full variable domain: DSGVTQTPKHLITATGQRVTLRCSPRSGDLSVYWYQQSLDQGLQFLIQYYNGEERAKGNILERFSAQQFPDLHSELNLSSLELGDSALYFCASSRILGEMNTEAFFGQGTRLTVV.